This TCR beta chain was obtained from a study of blood T cell repertoires in COVID-19 (dated by TCRdb to 2020 to 2021). Background for the entire study: The collaborator samples originated in the United States, Italy and Spain and spanned the acute and convalescent phases of COVID-19. Where available, HLA class I and class II types were taken from metadata supplied by the sample provider and were not determined by assay-based typing. The repertoires were released in a freely available public database intended as a resource for research on the immune response to SARS-CoV-2. The dataset comprised deeply sampled blood TCRbeta repertoires from subjects exposed to, actively infected with, or recovered from COVID-19. Nearly every sample came with metadata listing a de-identified subject ID, COVID-19 status, age in years and sex. The material from the prospective study consisted of cDNA or gDNA derived from T cells, B-cell-depleted T cells, or PBMCs. The samples were drawn from the first 160 participants of the ongoing ImmuneRACE study and from 1,254 subjects provided by 6 global collaborators. Overall study outcomes, separate from this receptor: The quantity of clinical and demographic metadata differed by source and by participant and was supplied without curation.

As regards this clone: Its antigen remains unidentified. One base away there is no much larger clone; base qualities are not given.

TCRbeta CDR3 regions were amplified from genomic DNA by means of the immunoSEQ Assay, a bias-controlled multiplex PCR. The study's own analysis went as follows. The number of nucleated cells in each sample was estimated by amplification of reference gene primers within the assay. To quantify the absolute abundance of each unique TCRbeta CDR3 rearrangement, sequence reads were collapsed and filtered. For each sample, productive Simpson clonality was calculated as the square root of Simpson's diversity index over productive rearrangements. In TCRdb, the immuneACCESS table is reduced to in-frame sequences with V and J assigned. These tables do not hold every clone; where another copy was compared, an unresolved V gene accounts for under half, and the others remain unexplained. That table gives V, J and clone size, and the DNA gave D and trimming. This sample gives approximately 27,000 clones in total; 80% to 90% of them show up just once. Of the sample, about 9.4% is held by the ten largest clones.

From cysteine to phenylalanine, the CDR3 is 14 amino acids long. The entry retains the CDR3 DNA only, 42 bases that are in frame from base 1. V is cut back by 3 bases and J by 4 bases, with 4 bases in the junction unmatched. Taken from the germline V gene, the CDR1 and CDR2 loops are SGDLS and YYNGEE. The collaborating institutions used their own protocols to collect whole blood in K2EDTA tubes. For TCRbeta analysis, collaborators shipped samples in one of three forms: frozen whole blood, isolated PBMCs, or DNA extracted from either of those sample types. The specimen sequenced was peripheral blood. The receptor's source is a man in his sixties with acute or convalescent COVID-19. The sequence is built from TRBV9 and TRBJ2-1; 7 nucleotides in the junction match TRBD2. The DNA is as follows: TGTGCCAGCAGCGGAGCGGGAAGATACAATGAGCAGTTCTTC. This sequence encodes CASSGAGRYNEQFF.